A single sample is the source of the 10 T cell receptor beta chains below, sequenced in a study of response to subunit inactivated influenza vaccine. TCRdb itself ran the RT-PCR reads through MiXCR, one entry per CDR3 protein. The sample includes around 530,000 distinct CDR3 sequences, 10% to 15% of them seen just once. The sequencing used PBMCs from blood, collected on the day of vaccination. All receptors derive from a man aged 45 to 65 who received an inactivated influenza vaccine.

This clonotype occurred many times. This chain uses TRBV12-3 or TRBV12-4 with TRBJ2-7; no reliable D call. The V end lost 3 bases, the J end lost 6 bases, and 12 bases lay between the germline ends. There are 13 residues in the CDR3. The CDR3 is CASSFSGFIEQYF. As DNA, the CDR3 is TGTGCCAGCAGTTTTTCAGGATTTATCGAGCAGTACTTC.

Many counts were recorded for this clonotype. The chain couples TRBV4-3 to TRBJ2-3; TRBD2 agrees at 10 bases. V lost 6 bases and J lost 3; bases outside the gene matches: 12. The germline CDR1 and CDR2 sequences are LGHNA and YSLEER. CDR3 size: 17 residues. This chain's CDR3 is CASRPTLAGVATDTQYF. In nucleotides, the CDR3 is TGCGCCAGCAGGCCCACCCTAGCGGGAGTTGCGACAGATACGCAGTATTTT.

The J gene is TRBJ2-2, the V gene TRBV4-1; no firm D call. The germline V gene has CDR1 MGHRA and CDR2 YSYEKL. V lost 4 bases and J 5 bases, leaving 14 bases between the germline ends. This CDR3 is built from 15 residues. CDR3 loop: CASSPPRTLTGELFF. In DNA, the CDR3 is TGCGCCAGCAGCCCCCCCCGCACCTTAACCGGGGAGCTGTTTTTT.

This chain links TRBV12-3 or TRBV12-4 with TRBJ2-3; 8 nucleotides align to TRBD2. The ends lost 6 bases at V and 5 bases at J; junction bases unmatched: 7. The CDR3 spans 14 residues. The CDR3, as DNA: TGTGCCAGCAGGACCCCGGGGGGGCAAGATACGCAGTATTTT. Its protein is CASRTPGGQDTQYF.

This clonotype showed up just a few times. The chain combines TRBV20-1 with TRBJ2-3; TRBD2 matches at 14 bases. Unmatched junction bases numbered 11, after V lost 3 bases and J lost 3 bases. Germline V gene data show CDR1 as DFQATT and CDR2 as SNEGSKA (reference sequence). CDR3 length: 18 residues. CDR3 coding DNA: TGCAGTGCTAGTCCCTACGCCGGGACTAGCGGGAGAACAGATACGCAGTATTTT. Amino acid sequence: CSASPYAGTSGRTDTQYF.

The V gene is TRBV11-2, the J gene TRBJ2-1; the match to TRBD2 covers 14 bases. Germline CDR1 and CDR2: SGHAT and FQNNGV. The length of the CDR3 is 18 residues. Trimming at V came to 4 bases and at J to 0 bases, leaving 5 bases not matched to a gene. The CDR3 reads CASSSPGTSGSSYNEQFF. DNA of the CDR3: TGTGCCAGCAGCTCCCCGGGGACTAGCGGGAGCTCCTACAATGAGCAGTTCTTC.

This clonotype has more than one count but fewer than ten. The gene calls are TRBV6-1 and TRBJ2-1; 15 bases are shared with TRBD2. Germline loops: CDR1 MNHNS, CDR2 SASEGT. The CDR3 totals 16 residues. With V trimmed by 5 bases and J by 7 bases, 6 bases remained unmatched. The CDR3, as DNA: TGTGCCAGCAGTACCGGACTAGCGGGGGGGCGTAATGAGCAGTTCTTC. Translated, it gives CASSTGLAGGRNEQFF.

This clonotype was counted only a few times. The V and J genes are TRBV4-1 and TRBJ2-5; D unresolved. Trimming stripped 4 bases from V and 4 bases from J, with 10 bases between. The CDR3 has 13 amino acids. CDR1 and CDR2 from the germline V gene are MGHRA and YSYEKL. CDR3 protein: CASSREDLETQYF. The CDR3 DNA reads TGCGCCAGCAGCCGAGAGGATCTAGAGACCCAGTACTTC.

V and J are TRBV19 and TRBJ2-1; maybe TRBD2 (6 bases). The CDR3 covers 15 residues. Germline V gene lookup returns CDR1 LNHDA and CDR2 SQIVND (reference sequence). Trimming cost V 5 bases and J 4 bases, with 15 bases left between them. The CDR3 reads CASSVQGGPYNEQFF. The CDR3 DNA reads TGTGCCAGTAGTGTGCAGGGAGGTCCGTACAATGAGCAGTTCTTC.

The chain uses TRBV7-7 and TRBJ2-5; 8 bases map to TRBD1. The ends lost 5 bases at V and 5 bases at J; junction bases unmatched: 10. The germline V gene has CDR1 SSHAT and CDR2 FNYEAQ (reference sequence). The CDR3 extends over 15 amino acids. DNA of the CDR3: TGTGCCAGCAGCCGCGACAGGGGCCAGGGGGAGACCCAGTACTTC. It encodes CASSRDRGQGETQYF.